The 18 T cell receptor beta chains listed next were all sequenced from one sample in a study of OX40 agonist ivuxolimab in advanced cancers. Profiling relied on immunoSEQ multiplex PCR, and the TCRdb table lists in-frame clones only, not all of them. This sample carries approximately 75,000 clones, about 73% of them seen once, and the ten largest clones take approximately 5%. Sequencing was performed on CD4+ or CD8+ T cells sorted from blood, taken in a trial of the OX40 agonist ivuxolimab. These receptors came from an adult with an advanced solid tumor such as melanoma, head and neck, liver or kidney cancer.

This clone has just a few counts. J is TRBJ2-5 and V is TRBV19; TRBD1 matches 10 bases. The trim removed 3 bases at V and 3 bases at J, leaving 10 bases unmatched. The CDR3 is 17 residues long. The germline V gene has CDR1 LNHDA and CDR2 SQIVND (reference sequence). CDR3 sequence reads: CASSIRARQGAEETQYF. The CDR3 DNA reads TGTGCCAGTAGTATTAGGGCCCGACAGGGGGCGGAAGAGACCCAGTACTTC.

This chain links TRBV6-6 with TRBJ2-1; 14 bases line up with TRBD2. This CDR3 spans 14 amino acids. Germline V CDR1 and CDR2: MNHNY, SVGAGI (reference sequence). The ends lost 9 bases at V and 9 bases at J; junction bases unmatched: 7. The CDR3 sequence: CASSGTSGRPEQFF. In DNA, the CDR3 is TGTGCCAGTTCGGGGACTAGCGGGAGACCTGAGCAGTTCTTC.

This chain uses TRBV29-1 with TRBJ1-1; a possible D gene is TRBD1 (6 bases). From germline, CDR1 is SQVTM and CDR2 ANQGSEA. The CDR3 runs 13 residues. Deletions cut 7 bases from V and 6 bases from J, with 18 bases between. The CDR3 bases are TGCAGCGCCACATACTCCGGGGGGCCTGAAGCTTTCTTT. Translation gives CSATYSGGPEAFF.

The gene calls are TRBV19 and TRBJ2-3; D call uncertain. The CDR3 consists of 15 residues. Trimming cost V 11 bases and J 2 bases, with 20 bases left between them. Germline CDR1 reads LNHDA; CDR2 reads SQIVND (reference sequence). CDR3 loop: CAPIPQDLFTDTQYF. DNA of the CDR3: TGTGCCCCAATCCCCCAGGACCTCTTCACAGATACGCAGTATTTT. Supplemented by reference TRBV19 and TRBJ2-3, the full variable domain reads DGGITQSPKYLFRKEGQNVTLSCEQNLNHDAMYWYRQDPGQGLRLIYYSQIVNDFQKGDIAEGYSVSREKKESFPLTVTSAQKNPTAFYLCAPIPQDLFTDTQYFGPGTRLTVL.

The CDR3 nucleotides read TGTGCCAGCCTCAGGTCTTCGGGGGCCAACGTCCTGACTTTC. It yields the protein CASLRSSGANVLTF. The chain recombines TRBV28 with TRBJ2-6; D unresolved. The CDR3 has 14 residues. V lost 8 bases and J 4 bases, leaving 12 bases between the germline ends. CDR1 and CDR2 from the germline V gene are MDHEN and SYDVKM.

The rearrangement links TRBV19 to TRBJ2-3, with TRBD1 identical over 7 bases. Germline lookup yields CDR1 LNHDA and CDR2 SQIVND (reference sequence). V shed 4 bases, J shed 0 bases, and the junction held 10 bases outside the gene matches. This CDR3 is 17 amino acids long. CDR3 DNA sequence: TGTGCCAGTAGTAAGCCCGGGACAGCTATTAGCACAGATACGCAGTATTTT. This encodes CASSKPGTAISTDTQYF.

The V call is TRBV7-2, the J call TRBJ2-4, with D perhaps given as TRBD1 or TRBD2 (5 bases each). Trimming took off 5 bases at V and 5 bases at J, with 13 bases between the two ends. Germline-derived CDR1 and CDR2 are SGHTA and FQGNSA. This CDR3 is 14 amino acids long. The CDR3 protein is CASSGRDRENIQYF. The CDR3 DNA sequence: TGTGCCAGCAGCGGCCGGGACCGAGAAAACATTCAGTACTTC.

For the CDR3, the DNA is TGTGCCAGCAGTTACTCGGACAGGGTCATTTCACCCCTCCACTTT. Protein: CASSYSDRVISPLHF. V is TRBV6-5 and J is TRBJ1-6; 8 bases line up with TRBD1. From germline, CDR1 is MNHEY and CDR2 SVGAGI. CDR3 length: 15 residues. V was clipped by 0 bases and J by 9 bases; unmatched bases: 4.

The gene calls are TRBV27 and TRBJ2-6, with 9 positions matching TRBD1. This CDR3 region has 17 residues. The germline CDR1 and CDR2 sequences are MNHEY and SMNVEV (reference sequence). The ends lost 5 bases at V and 3 bases at J; junction bases unmatched: 8. The CDR3 sequence is CASSRWTGDHGANVLTF. The CDR3 DNA is TGTGCCAGCAGTCGGTGGACAGGGGATCATGGGGCCAACGTCCTGACTTTC.

As to this clone: The CDR3 carries no conserved terminal phenylalanine or tryptophan, so it likely arises from a read error. The limits of the CDR3 on the DNA are not certain, so only TCRdb's listed CDR3 is given. The V call is TRBV7-6, the J call TRBJ1-3; TRBD1 reflects the table's D call only, with no check against the DNA. The CDR3 is 13 amino acids in total, end residues counted. The germline CDR1 and CDR2 sequences are SGHVS and FNYEAQ. The CDR3 spells CASSRDRAGPTSV.

This chain connects TRBV19 to TRBJ2-2; D possibly corresponds to TRBD2 (7 bases). CDR1 LNHDA and CDR2 SQIVND come from the germline V gene (reference sequence). V lost 3 bases, J lost 6 bases, and 11 bases lay in between. This CDR3 has 14 residues. DNA for the CDR3: TGTGCCAGTAGTATTAGGGGGGGCGCCGGGGAGCTGTTTTTT. Protein: CASSIRGGAGELFF.

The table lists this clone with a count of one. This rearrangement joins TRBV7-2 to TRBJ2-7, with TRBD2 matching 9 bases. The CDR3 contains 14 residues. After removal of 2 bases from V and 2 bases from J, the junction contained 1 base not matched to a gene. Germline lookup yields CDR1 SGHTA and CDR2 FQGNSA. CDR3 nucleotide sequence: TGTGCCAGCAGCTTACAGCGGGGGGCCTACGAGCAGTACTTC. It is translated as CASSLQRGAYEQYF.

This rearrangement joins TRBV4-1 to TRBJ2-3; D tentatively fits TRBD1 or TRBD2 (5 bases each). The germline CDR1 and CDR2 sequences are MGHRA and YSYEKL. The CDR3 has 15 residues. Trimming cost V 7 bases and J 1 base, with 15 bases left between them. Here the CDR3 DNA reads TGCGCCAGCACTCCACGGGGCCTTCGCACAGATACGCAGTATTTT. Amino acid sequence: CASTPRGLRTDTQYF.

The chain links TRBV4-3 to TRBJ1-1, with D unresolved. V was trimmed by 5 bases and J by 1 base, leaving 8 bases between them. This CDR3 is 13 amino acids long. CDR1 LGHNA and CDR2 YSLEER come from the germline V gene. The CDR3: CASSSTENTEAFF. In nucleotides, the CDR3 is TGCGCCAGCAGCTCCACCGAGAACACTGAAGCTTTCTTT.

The V gene is TRBV28, the J gene TRBJ1-1; 7 bases are a match to TRBD1. Germline loops: CDR1 MDHEN, CDR2 SYDVKM. The CDR3 extends over 14 amino acids. The ends lost 2 bases at V and 4 bases at J; junction bases unmatched: 4. In nucleotides, the CDR3 is TGTGCCAGCAGTTTACAGGGGGTTCGCACTGAAGCTTTCTTT. Translating gives CASSLQGVRTEAFF.

V is TRBV14 and J is TRBJ1-2; 7 bases agree with TRBD1. The CDR3 sequence is 15 residues long. CDR1 SGHDN and CDR2 FVKESK come from the germline V gene. Trimming took 4 bases from V and 3 from J; bases not matched to a gene: 8. DNA of the CDR3: TGTGCCAGCAGCCCTCAGGGGGTCAAGGACTATGGCTACACCTTC. Translating gives CASSPQGVKDYGYTF.

This clone was observed a single time. The DNA for the CDR3 is TGTGCCAGCAGAGGGACAGCCCGATGGGGCTACACCTTC. It specifies CASRGTARWGYTF. The J gene is TRBJ1-2, the V gene TRBV27; 7 bases are a match to TRBD1. This CDR3 comprises 13 residues. V dropped 6 bases and J dropped 8; count of bases not matched to a gene: 9. The germline V gene has CDR1 MNHEY and CDR2 SMNVEV (reference sequence).

The chain recombines TRBV9 with TRBJ1-5; D perhaps matches TRBD1 (5 bases). CDR1 is SGDLS and CDR2 is YYNGEE in the germline V gene. This CDR3 region has 15 residues. The V gene lost 4 bases and the J gene lost 1 base, with 12 bases spanning the gap. The CDR3 spells CASSRGDTSNQPQHF. DNA of the CDR3: TGTGCCAGCAGCAGGGGTGACACCAGCAATCAGCCCCAGCATTTT.